This T cell receptor (beta chain) was sequenced in a study of blood T cell repertoires in COVID-19. Per the original data handling: By means of reference gene primer amplification, nucleated cell counts were estimated. Method: immunoSEQ multiplex PCR; TCRdb's copy keeps in-frame clones and lacks some. Clonal size and the V and J genes are those of that table, whereas D and trimming came from the DNA. The table lists roughly 250,000 clones, less than 90% of them singletons. CDR1 and CDR2 (germline): MNHEY, SVGAGI. Germline trimming cut 5 bases from V and 2 bases from J; bases unmatched to any gene: 5. The CDR3 sequence is 14 residues long.

The material sequenced was peripheral blood. The TCR comes from a man aged 55 to 70 who had recovered from COVID-19. This sequence joins TRBV6-5 and TRBJ1-2, with TRBD1 matching over 7 bases. CDR3 loop: CASSPRGQNYGYTF. The CDR3 nucleotides are TGTGCCAGCAGTCCCCGGGGACAGAACTATGGCTACACCTTC.